These 5 T cell receptor beta chains share one sample of origin, sequenced in a study of control samples from healthy donors and cancer patients (TCRdb year 2020). The library was made by the immunoSEQ multiplex PCR assay. The clones in this table, taken by TCRdb from immuneACCESS, are in-frame only. Not every clone is retained; where verified, under half of the shortfall comes from an unresolved V gene, and the cause of the rest is unknown. Across this sample there are around 190,000 clones, with around 90% seen only once. Roughly 1.3% of the sample is in the top ten clones. Sequencing was done on a sample of blood. All receptors derive from a woman between 50 and 59 years old in good health.

This clone was found once. The CDR3 nucleotides are TGTGCCAGCAGCTCGTCGCCGACAGGTTTAACGCAGTATTTT. Translating gives CASSSSPTGLTQYF. V and J are TRBV7-2 and TRBJ2-3, with D perhaps TRBD1 (6 bases). This CDR3 contains 14 residues. CDR1 is SGHTA, CDR2 FQGNSA, per germline. Trimming removed 4 bases from V and 9 bases from J, with 17 bases in between.

This clone showed up just once. This rearrangement joins TRBV28 to TRBJ1-5; D possibly corresponds to TRBD1 (6 bases). The ends were cut back, 7 bases at V and 0 bases at J, with 13 bases in the middle. In germline, CDR1 is MDHEN, CDR2 SYDVKM. This CDR3 has 15 amino acids. CDR3 region: CASTATGYSNQPQHF. CDR3 DNA sequence: TGTGCCAGCACCGCGACAGGTTATAGCAATCAGCCCCAGCATTTT.

The J gene is TRBJ2-5, the V gene TRBV5-1, with 12 bases fitting TRBD2. With V trimmed by 3 bases and J by 3 bases, 6 bases remained unmatched. The length of the CDR3 is 16 residues. CDR1 and CDR2 from the germline V gene are SGHRS and YFSETQ. CDR3 nucleotide sequence: TGCGCCAGCAGCTCAGGACTAGCGGGGCCAAAAGAGACCCAGTACTTC. Translated, it gives CASSSGLAGPKETQYF.

The chain uses TRBV6-2 or TRBV6-3 and TRBJ2-5, with D hard to call. From germline, CDR1 is MNHEY and CDR2 SVGEGT. CDR3 size: 11 residues. V was trimmed by 5 bases and J by 5 bases, leaving 6 bases between them. The CDR3 is CASSMKETQYF. The CDR3 DNA reads as TGTGCCAGCAGTATGAAGGAGACCCAGTACTTC.

CDR3 bases: TGCAGCGTTGAGTCCGGAGGTAAGGGAGGTAGCTCCTACGAGCAGTACTTC. Protein product: CSVESGGKGGSSYEQYF. The genes are TRBV29-1 and TRBJ2-7, with D possibly matching TRBD2 (6 bases). V was pared by 3 bases and J by 0 bases, with 21 bases between. Germline loops: CDR1 SQVTM, CDR2 ANQGSEA. This CDR3 comprises 17 residues.